This T cell receptor beta chain was recovered during a study of T cell changes during pregnancy in multiple sclerosis (dated 2019 in TCRdb). A note on the overall study: Changes in the T cell repertoire over the course of pregnancy were examined in this study in women with multiple sclerosis.

Note on this clone: There is no known antigen for this receptor. The record has no base qualities; no much larger clone is one base away.

Library preparation employed the immunoSEQ multiplex PCR assay. TCRdb took this table from immuneACCESS and kept in-frame rearrangements with V and J called. Such tables lack part of the clones; where checked against another copy, unresolved V genes explain under half of the gap, and the rest is unexplained. Across this sample there are tens of thousands of clones, with more than 80% seen only once. 0.8% to 0.9% of the sample is held by the ten biggest clonotypes. The sequence was collected from a female donor in good health, enrolled as a control in a pregnancy study. This specimen was peripheral blood, taken in the first trimester of pregnancy.

The nucleotides read TGCGCCAGCAGCCAAGATCGAGGGGGGGGGCGCGCAGGAACTGAAGCTTTCTTT. Translated, it reads CASSQDRGGGRAGTEAFF. The chain couples TRBV4-1 to TRBJ1-1; a tentative D match to TRBD1 spans 6 bases. V is cut by 0 bases and J by 5 bases, and the space between the germline ends is 22 bases. The CDR3 numbers 18 residues from cysteine through phenylalanine. Only CDR3 DNA remains: 54 bases, in frame from the first base. The germline V gene yields MGHRA for CDR1 and YSYEKL for CDR2.